This T cell receptor (beta chain) was retrieved from a study of OX40 agonist ivuxolimab in advanced cancers. In the study overall: Ivuxolimab, which targeted the costimulatory receptor OX40 (CD134), was an agonistic, fully human IgG2 monoclonal antibody. Intravenous ivuxolimab was administered to patients every 2 weeks at six dose levels: 0.01, 0.1, 0.3, 1.5, 3 and 10 mg/kg. Of the approximately 50 dose-escalation patients, hepatocellular carcinoma was present in 19, melanoma in approximately 15, renal cell carcinoma in 9 and head and neck cancer in 9. A male proportion of 75% to 85% and a mean age of around 60 years, ranging from about 23 to 90, were recorded for the dose-escalation cohort. Patients were allowed to have had prior anti-PD-1, anti-PD-L1 or anti-CTLA-4 therapy, and more than 35% of the dose-escalation patients had been treated with checkpoint inhibitors. Partial responses were achieved by three dose-escalation patients, of whom one had hepatocellular carcinoma and two had cutaneous melanoma. Peripheral TCRbeta sequencing was intended to test whether TCR sequence diversity was altered and clonal T-cell expansion was caused by ivuxolimab. The paper reports the monotherapy dose-escalation portion (N = 52 patients) of the phase I ivuxolimab trial.

Patients with autoimmune disease history or receiving systemic immunosuppression were excluded from the trial. In every dose cohort, peripheral blood was drawn for TCR sequencing at baseline, cycle 4 day 1, and cycle 7 day 1. The samples were drawn from a first-in-human, open-label, multicenter phase I dose-escalation trial of ivuxolimab. The trial enrolled adults with locally advanced or metastatic head and neck squamous cell, hepatocellular, melanoma or renal cell carcinoma. Before TCR sequencing, CD4+ and CD8+ T cells were separately sorted from peripheral blood. Genomic DNA was isolated from the sorted cells so that the TCRbeta CDR3 region could be sequenced. The immunoSEQ Assay was used for sequencing of TCRbeta CDR3 regions. TCRdb carries this immuneACCESS record with in-frame sequences only. Its versions omit some clonotypes, under half of them owing to an unresolved V gene in the studies checked, with the rest unexplained. The sample has 70,000 or so clones on record, roughly 89% of them singletons. Over 9.5% of the sample rests with the top ten.

The full study reports these points: At doses from 0.1 to 3.0 mg/kg, clonal expansion was seen in both CD4+ and CD8+ blood T cells between baseline and week 6. Low levels of normalized T-cell clonal expansion were also seen in some patients who did not respond. After ivuxolimab, CD8+ T cells had more expanded clones than CD4+ T cells on average. Antigen specificity was not determined for the clonally expanded peripheral T cells. In partial responders in the 0.1-3.0 mg/kg groups, normalized peripheral clonal expansion was found to be among the lowest, especially among CD8+ T cells.

After removal of 5 bases from V and 3 bases from J, the junction retains 7 bases not matched to a gene. Sequences SGHNT (CDR1) and YENEEA (CDR2) are obtained from the germline V gene. The CDR3 contains 15 residues, cysteine and phenylalanine counted. Kept here is only the CDR3 DNA, which spans 45 bases and is read in frame from base 1. On this clone itself: Its antigen is not yet known. No base quality information exists; no much larger clone differs at one position.

This clonotype originated in an adult with an advanced solid tumor such as melanoma, head and neck, liver or kidney cancer. The sequence links TRBV11-3 to TRBJ2-1, with TRBD2 identical over 7 junction bases. The sequencing used CD4+ or CD8+ T cells sorted from blood, collected in a trial of the OX40 agonist ivuxolimab. The sequence in DNA is TGTGCCAGCAGCCCAGAAGGGACTAACTACAATGAGCAGTTCTTC. Its coded protein is CASSPEGTNYNEQFF.